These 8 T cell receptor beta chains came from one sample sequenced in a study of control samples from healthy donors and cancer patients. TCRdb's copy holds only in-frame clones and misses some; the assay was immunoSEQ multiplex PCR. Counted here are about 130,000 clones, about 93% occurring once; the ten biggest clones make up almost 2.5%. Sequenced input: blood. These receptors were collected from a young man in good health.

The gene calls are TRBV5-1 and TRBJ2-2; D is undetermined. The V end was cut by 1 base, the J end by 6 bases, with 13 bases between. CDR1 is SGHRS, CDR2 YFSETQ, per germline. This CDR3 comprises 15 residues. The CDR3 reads CASSLTGSEAGELFF. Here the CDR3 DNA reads TGCGCCAGCAGCTTGACTGGGTCCGAGGCCGGGGAGCTGTTTTTT.

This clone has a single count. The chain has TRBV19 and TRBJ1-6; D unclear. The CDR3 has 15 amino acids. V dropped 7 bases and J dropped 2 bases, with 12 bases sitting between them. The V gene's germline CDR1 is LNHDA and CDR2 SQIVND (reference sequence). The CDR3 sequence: CASTAGGPYNSPLHF. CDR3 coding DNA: TGTGCCAGTACGGCGGGAGGCCCCTATAATTCACCCCTCCACTTT.

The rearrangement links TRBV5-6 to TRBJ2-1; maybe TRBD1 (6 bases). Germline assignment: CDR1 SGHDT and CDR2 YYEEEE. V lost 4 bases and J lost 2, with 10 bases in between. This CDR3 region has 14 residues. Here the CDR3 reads CASSVDRPYNEQFF. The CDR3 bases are TGTGCCAGCAGCGTCGACAGGCCCTACAATGAGCAGTTCTTC. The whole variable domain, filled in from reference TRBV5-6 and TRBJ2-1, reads DAGVTQSPTHLIKTRGQQVTLRCSPKSGHDTVSWYQQALGQGPQFIFQYYEEEERQRGNFPDRFSGHQFPNYSSELNVNALLLGDSALYLCASSVDRPYNEQFFGPGTRLTVL.

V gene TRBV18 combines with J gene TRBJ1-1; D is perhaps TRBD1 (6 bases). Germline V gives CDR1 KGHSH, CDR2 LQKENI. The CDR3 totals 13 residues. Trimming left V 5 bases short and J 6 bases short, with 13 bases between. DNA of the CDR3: TGTGCCAGCTCATCAAACAGGGATTCTGAAGCTTTCTTT. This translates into CASSSNRDSEAFF.

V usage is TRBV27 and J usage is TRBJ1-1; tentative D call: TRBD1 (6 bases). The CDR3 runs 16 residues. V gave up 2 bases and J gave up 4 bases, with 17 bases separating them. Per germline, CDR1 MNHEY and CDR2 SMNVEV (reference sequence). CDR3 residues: CASSLSPGGRFTEAFF. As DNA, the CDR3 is TGTGCCAGCAGTTTAAGTCCCGGGGGGCGTTTCACTGAAGCTTTCTTT.

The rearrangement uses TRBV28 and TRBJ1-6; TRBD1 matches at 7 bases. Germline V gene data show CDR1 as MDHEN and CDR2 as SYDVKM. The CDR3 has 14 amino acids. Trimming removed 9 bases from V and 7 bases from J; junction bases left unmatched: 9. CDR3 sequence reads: CASSSGTVNSPLHF. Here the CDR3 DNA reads TGTGCCAGTTCCTCCGGGACAGTGAATTCACCCCTCCACTTT. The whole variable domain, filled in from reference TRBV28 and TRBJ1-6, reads DVKVTQSSRYLVKRTGEKVFLECVQDMDHENMFWYRQDPGLGLRLIYFSYDVKMKEKGDIPEGYSVSREKKERFSLILESASTNQTSMYLCASSSGTVNSPLHFGNGTRLTVT.

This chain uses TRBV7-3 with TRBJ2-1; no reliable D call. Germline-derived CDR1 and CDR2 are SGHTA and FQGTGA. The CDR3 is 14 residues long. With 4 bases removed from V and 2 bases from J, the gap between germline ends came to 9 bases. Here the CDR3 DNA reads TGTGCCAGCAGCTGGCCGGCAGCCTACAATGAGCAGTTCTTC. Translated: CASSWPAAYNEQFF.

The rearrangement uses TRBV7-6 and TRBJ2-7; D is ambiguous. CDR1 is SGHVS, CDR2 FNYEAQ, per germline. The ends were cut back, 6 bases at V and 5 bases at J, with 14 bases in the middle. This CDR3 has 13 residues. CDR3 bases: TGTGCCAGCAGACCGAGCCCAGCTCACGAGCAGTACTTC. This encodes CASRPSPAHEQYF.